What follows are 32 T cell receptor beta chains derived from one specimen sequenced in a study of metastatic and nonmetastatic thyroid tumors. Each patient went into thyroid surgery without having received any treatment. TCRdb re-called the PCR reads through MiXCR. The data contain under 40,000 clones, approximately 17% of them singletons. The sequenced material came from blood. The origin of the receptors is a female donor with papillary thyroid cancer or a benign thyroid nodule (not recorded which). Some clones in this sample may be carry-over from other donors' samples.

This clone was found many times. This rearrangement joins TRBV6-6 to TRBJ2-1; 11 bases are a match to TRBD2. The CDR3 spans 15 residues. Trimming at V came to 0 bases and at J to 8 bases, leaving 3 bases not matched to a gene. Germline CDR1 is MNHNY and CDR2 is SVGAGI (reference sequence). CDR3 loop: CASSYSGTSGYEQFF. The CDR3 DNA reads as TGTGCCAGCAGTTACTCAGGGACTAGCGGCTATGAGCAGTTCTTC.

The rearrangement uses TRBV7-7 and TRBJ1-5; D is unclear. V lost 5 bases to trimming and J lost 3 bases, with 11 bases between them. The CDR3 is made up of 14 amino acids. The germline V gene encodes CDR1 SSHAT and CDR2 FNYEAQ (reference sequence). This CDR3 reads CASSPRRFNQPQHF. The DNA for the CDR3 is TGTGCCAGCAGCCCCCGCAGATTCAATCAGCCCCAGCATTTT.

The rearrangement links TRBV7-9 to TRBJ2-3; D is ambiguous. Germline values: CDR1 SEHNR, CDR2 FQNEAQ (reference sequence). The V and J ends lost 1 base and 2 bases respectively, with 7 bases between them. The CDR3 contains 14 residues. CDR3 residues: CASSLGQLTDTQYF. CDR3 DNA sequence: TGTGCCAGCAGCTTAGGGCAGCTCACAGATACGCAGTATTTT.

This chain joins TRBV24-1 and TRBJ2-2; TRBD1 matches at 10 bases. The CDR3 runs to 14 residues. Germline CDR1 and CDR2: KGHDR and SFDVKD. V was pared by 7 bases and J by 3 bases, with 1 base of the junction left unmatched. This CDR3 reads CATRGTGDTGELFF. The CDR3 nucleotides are TGTGCCACCAGGGGGACAGGGGACACCGGGGAGCTGTTTTTT.

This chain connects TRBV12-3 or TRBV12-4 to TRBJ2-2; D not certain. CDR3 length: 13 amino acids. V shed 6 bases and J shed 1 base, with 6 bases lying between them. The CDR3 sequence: CASREKNTGELFF. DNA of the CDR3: TGTGCCAGCAGAGAAAAGAACACCGGGGAGCTGTTTTTT.

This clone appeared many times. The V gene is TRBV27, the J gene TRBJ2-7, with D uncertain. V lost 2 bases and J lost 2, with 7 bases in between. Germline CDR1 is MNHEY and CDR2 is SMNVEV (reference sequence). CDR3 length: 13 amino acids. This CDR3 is CASSLSGAYEQYF. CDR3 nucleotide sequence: TGTGCCAGCAGTTTAAGTGGGGCCTACGAGCAGTACTTC.

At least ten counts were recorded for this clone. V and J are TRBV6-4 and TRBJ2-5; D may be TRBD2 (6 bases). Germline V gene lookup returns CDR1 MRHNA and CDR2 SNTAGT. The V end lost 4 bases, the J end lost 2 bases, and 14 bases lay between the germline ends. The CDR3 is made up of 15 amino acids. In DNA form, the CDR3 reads TGTGCCAGCAGTGCGGTTTCAGGAGGGCAAGAGACCCAGTACTTC. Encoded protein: CASSAVSGGQETQYF.

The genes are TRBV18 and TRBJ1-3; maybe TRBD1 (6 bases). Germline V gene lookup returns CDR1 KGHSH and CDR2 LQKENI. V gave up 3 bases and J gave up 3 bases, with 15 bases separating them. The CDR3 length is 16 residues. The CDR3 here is CASSPFRQDIGNTIYF. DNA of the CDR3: TGTGCCAGCTCACCGTTCCGACAGGATATTGGAAACACCATATATTTT.

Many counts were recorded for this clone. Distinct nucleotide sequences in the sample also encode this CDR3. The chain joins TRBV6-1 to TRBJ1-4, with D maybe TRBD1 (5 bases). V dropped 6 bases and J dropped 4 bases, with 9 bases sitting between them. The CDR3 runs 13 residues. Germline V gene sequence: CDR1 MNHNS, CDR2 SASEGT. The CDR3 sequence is CASSRQFNEKLFF. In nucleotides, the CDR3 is TGTGCCAGCAGCCGACAGTTTAATGAAAAACTGTTTTTT.

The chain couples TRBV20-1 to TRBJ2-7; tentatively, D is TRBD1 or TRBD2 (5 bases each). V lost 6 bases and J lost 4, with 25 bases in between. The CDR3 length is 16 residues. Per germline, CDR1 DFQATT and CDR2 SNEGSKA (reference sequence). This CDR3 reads CSADANTWGMSYEQYF. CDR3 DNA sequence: TGCAGTGCGGATGCGAACACGTGGGGGATGAGTTACGAGCAGTACTTC.

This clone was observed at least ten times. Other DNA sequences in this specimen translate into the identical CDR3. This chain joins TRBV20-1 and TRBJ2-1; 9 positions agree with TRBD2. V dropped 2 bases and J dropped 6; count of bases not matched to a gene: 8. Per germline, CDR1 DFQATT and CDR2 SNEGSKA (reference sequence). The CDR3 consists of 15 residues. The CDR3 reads CSARPRLAAPNEQFF. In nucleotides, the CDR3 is TGCAGTGCTAGACCAAGACTAGCGGCTCCCAATGAGCAGTTCTTC.

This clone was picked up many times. CDR3 protein: CASSSGRVGETQYF. CDR3 bases: TGTGCCAGCAGTTCCGGACGCGTTGGAGAGACCCAGTACTTC. The chain employs TRBV28 and TRBJ2-5; D gene unclear. This CDR3 is built from 14 residues. CDR1 MDHEN and CDR2 SYDVKM come from the germline V gene. V was cut by 4 bases and J by 4 bases, with 13 bases left in between.

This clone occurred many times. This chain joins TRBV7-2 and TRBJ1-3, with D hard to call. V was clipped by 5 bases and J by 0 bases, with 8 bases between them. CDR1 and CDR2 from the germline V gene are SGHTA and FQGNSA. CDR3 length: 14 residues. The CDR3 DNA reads TGTGCCAGCAGCCCGGAGATCTCTGGAAACACCATATATTTT. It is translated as CASSPEISGNTIYF.

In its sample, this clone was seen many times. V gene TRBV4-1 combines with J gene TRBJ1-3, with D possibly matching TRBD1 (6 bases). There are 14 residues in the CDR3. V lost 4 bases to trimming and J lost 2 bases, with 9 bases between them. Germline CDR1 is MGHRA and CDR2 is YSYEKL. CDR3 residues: CASSPWTAGNTIYF. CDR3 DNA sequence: TGCGCCAGCAGCCCATGGACAGCTGGAAACACCATATATTTT.

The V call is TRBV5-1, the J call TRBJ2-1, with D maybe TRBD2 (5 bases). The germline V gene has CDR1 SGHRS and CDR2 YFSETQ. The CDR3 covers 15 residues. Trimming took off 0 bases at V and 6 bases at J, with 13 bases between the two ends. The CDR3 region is CASSLAGLPANEQFF. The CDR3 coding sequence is TGCGCCAGCAGCTTGGCCGGACTCCCCGCCAATGAGCAGTTCTTC.

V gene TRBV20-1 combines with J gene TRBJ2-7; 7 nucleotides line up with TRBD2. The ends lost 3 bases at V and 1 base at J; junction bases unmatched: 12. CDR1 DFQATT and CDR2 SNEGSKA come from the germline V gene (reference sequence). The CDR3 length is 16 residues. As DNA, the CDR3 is TGCAGTGCTAGGACCAGCGGGGCTCCCACGTCCTACGAGCAGTACTTC. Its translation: CSARTSGAPTSYEQYF.

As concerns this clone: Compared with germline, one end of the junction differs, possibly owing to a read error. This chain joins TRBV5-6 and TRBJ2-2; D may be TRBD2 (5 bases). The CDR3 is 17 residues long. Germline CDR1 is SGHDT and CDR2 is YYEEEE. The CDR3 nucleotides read TGTGCCAGCAGCCCGGCCCCAGCGGCGGCTAACACCGGTGAGCTGTCTTTT. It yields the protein CASSPAPAAANTGELSF. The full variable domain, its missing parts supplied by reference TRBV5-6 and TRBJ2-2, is DAGVTQSPTHLIKTRGQQVTLRCSPKSGHDTVSWYQQALGQGPQFIFQYYEEEERQRGNFPDRFSGHQFPNYSSELNVNALLLGDSALYLCASSPAPAAANTGELSFGEGSRLTVL.

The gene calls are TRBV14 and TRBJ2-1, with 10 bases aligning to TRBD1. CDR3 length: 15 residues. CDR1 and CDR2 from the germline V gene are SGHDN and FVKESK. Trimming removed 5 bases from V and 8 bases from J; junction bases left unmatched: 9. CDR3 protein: CASSSGTGDRDEQFF. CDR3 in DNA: TGTGCCAGCAGCTCCGGGACAGGGGATCGGGATGAGCAGTTCTTC. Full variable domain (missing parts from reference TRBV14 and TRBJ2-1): EAGVTQFPSHSVIEKGQTVTLRCDPISGHDNLYWYRRVMGKEIKFLLHFVKESKQDESGMPNNRFLAERTGGTYSTLKVQPAELEDSGVYFCASSSGTGDRDEQFFGPGTRLTVL.

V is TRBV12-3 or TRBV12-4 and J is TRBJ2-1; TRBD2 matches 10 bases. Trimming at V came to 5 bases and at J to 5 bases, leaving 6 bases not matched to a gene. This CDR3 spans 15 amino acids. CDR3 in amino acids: CASSRSGRDDNEQFF. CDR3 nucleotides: TGTGCCAGCAGTCGGAGCGGGAGGGATGACAATGAGCAGTTCTTC.

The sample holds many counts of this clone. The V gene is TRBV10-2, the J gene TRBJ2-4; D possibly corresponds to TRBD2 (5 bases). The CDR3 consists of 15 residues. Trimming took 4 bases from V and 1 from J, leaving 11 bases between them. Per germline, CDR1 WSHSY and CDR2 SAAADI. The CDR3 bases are TGCGCCAGCAGTGCACTAGAAAGCGCCAAAAACATTCAGTACTTC. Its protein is CASSALESAKNIQYF.

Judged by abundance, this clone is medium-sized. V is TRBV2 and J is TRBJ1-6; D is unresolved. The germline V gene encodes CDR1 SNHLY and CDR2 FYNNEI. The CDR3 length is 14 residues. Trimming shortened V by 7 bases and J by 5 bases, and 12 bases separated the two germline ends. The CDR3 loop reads CASTKWADNSPLHF. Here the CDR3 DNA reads TGTGCCAGCACCAAATGGGCGGATAATTCACCCCTCCACTTT.

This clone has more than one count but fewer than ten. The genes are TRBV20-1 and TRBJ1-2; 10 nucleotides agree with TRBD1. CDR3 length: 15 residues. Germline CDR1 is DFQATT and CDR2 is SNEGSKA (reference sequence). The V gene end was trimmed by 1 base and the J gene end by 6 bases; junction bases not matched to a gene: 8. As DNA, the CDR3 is TGCAGTGCTAGAGTCGGACAGGGGGATAGCGATGGCTACACCTTC. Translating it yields CSARVGQGDSDGYTF.

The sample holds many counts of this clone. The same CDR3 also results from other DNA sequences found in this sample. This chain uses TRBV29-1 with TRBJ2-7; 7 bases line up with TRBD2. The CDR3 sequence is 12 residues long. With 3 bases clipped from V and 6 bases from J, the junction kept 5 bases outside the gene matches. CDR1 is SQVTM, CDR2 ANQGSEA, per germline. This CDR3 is CSVERTGGEQYF. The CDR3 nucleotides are TGCAGCGTTGAGCGTACGGGAGGCGAGCAGTACTTC.

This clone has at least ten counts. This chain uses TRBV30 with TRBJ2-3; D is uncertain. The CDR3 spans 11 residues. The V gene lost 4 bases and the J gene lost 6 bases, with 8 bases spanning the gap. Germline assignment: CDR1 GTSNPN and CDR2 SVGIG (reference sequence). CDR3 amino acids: CAWTLVDTQYF. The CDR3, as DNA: TGTGCCTGGACCTTAGTGGATACGCAGTATTTT.

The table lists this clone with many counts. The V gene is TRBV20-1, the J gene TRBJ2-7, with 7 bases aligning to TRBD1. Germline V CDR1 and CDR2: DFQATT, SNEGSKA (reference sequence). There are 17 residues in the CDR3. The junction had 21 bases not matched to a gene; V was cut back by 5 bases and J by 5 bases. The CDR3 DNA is TGCAGTGCTGAGCCCGAGATTAGACAGACAGGGCTGGACGAGCAGTACTTC. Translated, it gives CSAEPEIRQTGLDEQYF.

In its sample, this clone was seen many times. For the CDR3, the DNA is TGTGCCAGCAAGGAGACAGGGAGCAATCAGCCCCAGCATTTT. This encodes CASKETGSNQPQHF. The gene calls are TRBV6-1 and TRBJ1-5, with 7 bases lining up with TRBD1. With 7 bases clipped from V and 1 base from J, the junction kept 4 bases outside the gene matches. The CDR3 consists of 14 residues. Germline CDR1 and CDR2: MNHNS and SASEGT.

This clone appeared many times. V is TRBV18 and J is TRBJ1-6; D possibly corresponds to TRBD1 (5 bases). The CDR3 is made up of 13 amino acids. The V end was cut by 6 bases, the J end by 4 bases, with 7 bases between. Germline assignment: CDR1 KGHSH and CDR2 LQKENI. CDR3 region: CASSDSYNSPLHF. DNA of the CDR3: TGTGCCAGCTCCGACAGTTATAATTCACCCCTCCACTTT.

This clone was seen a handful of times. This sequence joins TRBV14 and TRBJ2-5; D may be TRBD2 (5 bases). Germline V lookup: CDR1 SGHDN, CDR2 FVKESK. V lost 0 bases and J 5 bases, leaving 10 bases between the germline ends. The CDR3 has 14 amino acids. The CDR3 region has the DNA TGTGCCAGCAGCCAAGAAGGGAGCGTGGAGACCCAGTACTTC. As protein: CASSQEGSVETQYF.

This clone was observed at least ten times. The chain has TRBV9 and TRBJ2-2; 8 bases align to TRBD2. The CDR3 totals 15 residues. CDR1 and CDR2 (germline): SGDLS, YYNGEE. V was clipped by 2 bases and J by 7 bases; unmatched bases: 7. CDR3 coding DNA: TGTGCCAGCAGCGTTGGGACTAGGGATGGCGGGGAGCTGTTTTTT. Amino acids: CASSVGTRDGGELFF.

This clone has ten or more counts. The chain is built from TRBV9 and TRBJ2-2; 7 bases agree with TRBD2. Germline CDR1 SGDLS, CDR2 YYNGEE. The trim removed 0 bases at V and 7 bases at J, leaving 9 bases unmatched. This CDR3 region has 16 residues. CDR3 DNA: TGTGCCAGCAGCGTAGAATCCGGGAGGTTGATCGGGGAGCTGTTTTTT. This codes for CASSVESGRLIGELFF.

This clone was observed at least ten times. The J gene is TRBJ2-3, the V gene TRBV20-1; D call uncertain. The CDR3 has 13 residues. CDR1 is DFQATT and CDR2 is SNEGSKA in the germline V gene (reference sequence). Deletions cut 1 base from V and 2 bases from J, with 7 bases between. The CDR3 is CSARVLLTDTQYF. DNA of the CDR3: TGCAGTGCTAGAGTATTACTCACAGATACGCAGTATTTT.

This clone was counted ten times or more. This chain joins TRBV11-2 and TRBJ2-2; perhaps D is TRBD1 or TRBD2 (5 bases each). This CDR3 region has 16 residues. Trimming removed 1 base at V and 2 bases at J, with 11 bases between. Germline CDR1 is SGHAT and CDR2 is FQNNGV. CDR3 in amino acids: CASSLGGRSNTGELFF. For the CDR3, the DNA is TGTGCCAGCAGCTTAGGGGGACGGAGCAACACCGGGGAGCTGTTTTTT. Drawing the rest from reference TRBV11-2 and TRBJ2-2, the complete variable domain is EAGVAQSPRYKIIEKRQSVAFWCNPISGHATLYWYQQILGQGPKLLIQFQNNGVVDDSQLPKDRFSAERLKGVDSTLKIQPAKLEDSAVYLCASSLGGRSNTGELFFGEGSRLTVL.